Below, 8 T cell receptor beta chains from the same sample are listed, as sequenced in a study of blood T cell repertoires in COVID-19. Using immunoSEQ multiplex PCR, the repertoire was profiled, and TCRdb retains in-frame clones only, with some absent. The sample includes 250,000 to 300,000 clones, roughly 79% seen only once; the top ten take around 3%. Sequenced input: peripheral blood. Receptors were obtained from a woman between 55 and 75 years old with active or convalescent COVID-19.

The chain recombines TRBV3-1 (or the pseudogene TRBV3-2) with TRBJ2-7, with 10 bases matching TRBD2. CDR1 is LGHDT and CDR2 is YNNKEL in the germline V gene (reference sequence). The CDR3 has 16 amino acids. Losses at the gene ends were 0 bases for V and 2 bases for J; bases not matched to a gene: 4. The CDR3 loop reads CASSQEVLAGAYEQYF. Here the CDR3 DNA reads TGTGCCAGCAGCCAAGAGGTCCTAGCGGGGGCCTACGAGCAGTACTTC.

The CDR3 bases are TGTGCCAGCAGCTTGGGCGGGGGCCGACAAGAGACCCAGTACTTC. It specifies CASSLGGGRQETQYF. The genes are TRBV5-6 and TRBJ2-5, with a possible D match to TRBD2 (7 bases). Per germline, CDR1 SGHDT and CDR2 YYEEEE. The CDR3 sequence is 15 residues long. The germline V and J ends were trimmed by 0 bases and 2 bases, with 11 bases remaining between them.

The rearrangement uses TRBV3-1 (or the pseudogene TRBV3-2) and TRBJ2-7; D is ambiguous. Germline-derived CDR1 and CDR2 are LGHDT and YNNKEL (reference sequence). Trimming left V 1 base short and J 1 base short, with 5 bases between. The CDR3 is made up of 13 amino acids. CDR3: CASSQGDSYEQYF. The CDR3 DNA sequence: TGTGCCAGCAGCCAAGGAGATTCCTACGAGCAGTACTTC.

This clone has more than one count but fewer than ten. The chain employs TRBV2 and TRBJ2-7; D is undetermined. Germline lookup yields CDR1 SNHLY and CDR2 FYNNEI. This CDR3 comprises 10 residues. V was trimmed by 6 bases and J by 4 bases, leaving 4 bases between them. The CDR3 sequence: CASSYYEQYF. The CDR3 DNA sequence: TGTGCCAGCAGCTATTACGAGCAGTACTTC. Based on the CDR3 plus reference TRBV2 and TRBJ2-7, the full variable domain is EPEVTQTPSHQVTQMGQEVILRCVPISNHLYFYWYRQILGQKVEFLVSFYNNEISEKSEIFDDQFSVERPDGSNFTLKIRSTKLEDSAMYFCASSYYEQYFGPGTRLTVT.

The V call is TRBV11-2, the J call TRBJ2-7; perhaps TRBD1 as D (6 bases). With 0 bases removed from V and 0 bases from J, the gap between germline ends came to 12 bases. Germline V lookup: CDR1 SGHAT, CDR2 FQNNGV. This CDR3 region has 16 residues. CDR3 sequence (DNA): TGTGCCAGCAGCTTAGATTCAGGGGCCAGCTCCTACGAGCAGTACTTC. The encoded protein is CASSLDSGASSYEQYF.

V and J are TRBV27 and TRBJ1-2, with 7 bases aligning to TRBD1. The ends lost 5 bases at V and 1 base at J; junction bases unmatched: 10. The germline CDR1 and CDR2 sequences are MNHEY and SMNVEV (reference sequence). The CDR3 spans 16 residues. Here the CDR3 DNA reads TGTGCCAGCAGTGCGCGGCGACAGGGCGATAACTATGGCTACACCTTC. It yields the protein CASSARRQGDNYGYTF.

This chain uses TRBV13 with TRBJ2-2; D call uncertain. The V gene lost 3 bases and the J gene lost 5 bases, with 7 bases spanning the gap. This CDR3 contains 13 residues. Germline CDR1 is PRHDT and CDR2 is FYEKMQ (reference sequence). DNA of the CDR3: TGTGCCAGCAGCTTCGGGTTTACCGGGGAGCTGTTTTTT. It specifies CASSFGFTGELFF.

The chain is built from TRBV2 and TRBJ2-3, with D hard to call. The germline V and J ends were trimmed by 6 bases and 4 bases, with 5 bases remaining between them. The CDR3 covers 11 residues. Germline lookup yields CDR1 SNHLY and CDR2 FYNNEI. CDR3 nucleotide sequence: TGTGCCAGCAGGGCTCCAGATACGCAGTATTTT. It yields the protein CASRAPDTQYF. The whole variable domain, remainder taken from reference TRBV2 and TRBJ2-3, is EPEVTQTPSHQVTQMGQEVILRCVPISNHLYFYWYRQILGQKVEFLVSFYNNEISEKSEIFDDQFSVERPDGSNFTLKIRSTKLEDSAMYFCASRAPDTQYFGPGTRLTVL.